The 27 T cell receptor beta chains below come from one sample, sequenced in a study of blood T cells in healthy people across ages. Then a second PCR, running about 7 to 11 cycles, was carried out with a sample-barcoded 5' primer and a J-beta primer mix. TCRdb re-called the 5' RACE reads with MiXCR, one entry per CDR3 protein. The sample holds hundreds of thousands of distinct CDR3 sequences; more than 45% are singletons and the top ten take about 13%. The sequenced sample consisted of blood. The receptors were sampled from an elderly woman in good health.

The CDR3 loop reads CSATFRWGMNTEAFF. CDR3 coding DNA: TGCAGTGCTACCTTCCGATGGGGCATGAACACTGAAGCTTTCTTT. The V and J genes are TRBV20-1 and TRBJ1-1; D is possibly TRBD1 (5 bases). The CDR3 covers 15 residues. Germline assignment: CDR1 DFQATT and CDR2 SNEGSKA (reference sequence). Deletions cut 4 bases from V and 0 bases from J, with 15 bases between.

V is TRBV10-3 and J is TRBJ2-7; 11 bases align to TRBD2. The germline gives CDR1 ENHRY, CDR2 SYGVKD. The CDR3 contains 18 residues. The V segment lost 0 bases and the J segment 7 bases; nucleotides outside the gene matches: 14. The CDR3 here is CAISESVASGRSRNEQYF. The CDR3 DNA is TGTGCCATCAGTGAGTCGGTGGCTAGCGGGAGGAGTCGGAATGAGCAGTACTTC.

About this clonotype: This may come from a read error, since a much larger clone is one base off. The chain links TRBV7-9 to TRBJ2-5, with TRBD2 matching 14 bases. Trimming took 3 bases from V and 11 from J; bases not matched to a gene: 11. Germline CDR1 and CDR2: SEHNR and FQNEAQ (reference sequence). This CDR3 has 16 residues. CDR3 amino acids: CASSFRGTSGSNEQYF. Written as DNA, the CDR3 is TGTGCCAGCAGCTTCAGGGGGACTAGCGGGAGTAATGAGCAGTACTTC. Combining the CDR3 with reference TRBV7-9 and TRBJ2-5 gives the whole variable domain DTGVSQNPRHKITKRGQNVTFRCDPISEHNRLYWYRQTLGQGPEFLTYFQNEAQLEKSRLLSDRFSAERPKGSFSTLEIQRTEQGDSAMYLCASSFRGTSGSNEQYFGPGTRLLVL.

To note about this clonotype: This may be a read error: a much more frequent sequence differs by one nucleotide. The chain joins TRBV27 to TRBJ2-5; D is perhaps TRBD1 (7 bases). CDR1 is MNHEY and CDR2 is SMNVEV in the germline V gene (reference sequence). The length of the CDR3 is 17 residues. The CDR3 loop reads CAGRLLRQGGRQETQYF. The CDR3 DNA follows: TGTGCCGGCAGGCTACTCAGACAGGGAGGTCGCCAAGAGACCCAGTACTTC.

This clonotype came up many times. This sequence joins TRBV6-1 and TRBJ1-4; 9 bases map to TRBD1. V lost 5 bases and J lost 2; bases outside the gene matches: 15. Germline values: CDR1 MNHNS, CDR2 SASEGT. The CDR3 contains 19 residues. Here the CDR3 DNA reads TGTGCCAGCAGTACCGGCGGGACAGGGTGGTTTGTCACTAATGAAAAACTGTTTTTT. Translating gives CASSTGGTGWFVTNEKLFF.

This clonotype came up a few times. Here the CDR3 reads CSARASGGRDEQYF. The CDR3 bases are TGCAGTGCTAGAGCTAGCGGGGGGCGTGATGAGCAGTACTTC. The V and J genes are TRBV20-1 and TRBJ2-5; 11 bases are shared with TRBD2. Per germline, CDR1 DFQATT and CDR2 SNEGSKA (reference sequence). The CDR3 loop spans 14 amino acids. V lost 1 base and J lost 11; bases outside the gene matches: 9.

This clonotype has just one count. DNA of the CDR3: TGTGCCAGCAGCGTAGGAGACTATGGCTACGAGCAGTACTTC. It translates to CASSVGDYGYEQYF. V is TRBV9 and J is TRBJ2-7; D may be TRBD2 (5 bases). The germline gives CDR1 SGDLS, CDR2 YYNGEE. V was shortened by 0 bases and J by 3 bases, with 10 bases between the two germline ends. The CDR3 totals 14 residues.

In its sample, this clonotype was seen many times. V and J are TRBV27 and TRBJ2-7; tentatively, D is TRBD2 (7 bases). The CDR3 is 13 amino acids. The germline V gene encodes CDR1 MNHEY and CDR2 SMNVEV (reference sequence). The V end lost 9 bases, the J end lost 0 bases, and 12 bases lay between the germline ends. The CDR3 here is CASGGANSYEQYF. As DNA, the CDR3 is TGTGCCAGTGGGGGGGCAAACTCCTACGAGCAGTACTTC.

About this clonotype: Given a much more abundant clone one base away, this may be a read error. The V call is TRBV10-3, the J call TRBJ2-7; 7 nucleotides match TRBD2. The CDR3 covers 15 residues. Germline V gene data show CDR1 as ENHRY and CDR2 as SYGVKD. CDR3: CAVSEVAGVSYEQYF. The CDR3 region has the DNA TGTGCCGTCAGTGAGGTAGCGGGTGTTTCCTACGAGCAGTACTTC.

Turning to this clonotype: A much larger clone differs by one base, so this may be a read error. This chain connects TRBV9 to TRBJ2-3; D not resolved. Trimming pared 3 bases from V and 3 bases from J, leaving 8 bases between. Germline lookup yields CDR1 SGDLS and CDR2 YYNGEE. The CDR3 consists of 13 residues. The CDR3, as DNA: TGTGCCAGCAGCGGATGGGAAACAGATACGCAGTATTTT. This encodes CASSGWETDTQYF.

This clonotype was counted at least ten times. The chain couples TRBV2 to TRBJ2-4, with D possibly matching TRBD2 (6 bases). V was cut by 3 bases and J by 0 bases, with 12 bases left in between. Germline values: CDR1 SNHLY, CDR2 FYNNEI. The CDR3 spans 16 residues. This chain's CDR3 is CASSDFGGIAKNIQYF. The DNA for the CDR3 is TGTGCCAGCAGTGACTTCGGGGGAATAGCCAAAAACATTCAGTACTTC.

V gene TRBV27 combines with J gene TRBJ2-4; 7 bases are a match to TRBD1. The DNA end is a closer match to TRBJ2-7, so the J assignment may be wrong. CDR3 length: 17 residues. Germline lookup yields CDR1 MNHEY and CDR2 SMNVEV (reference sequence). CDR3 loop: CASSLSPSRTGIYEQYF. DNA for the CDR3: TGTGCCAGCAGTTTAAGCCCCTCCCGGACAGGTATCTACGAGCAGTACTTC.

The chain couples TRBV15 to TRBJ2-3, with D hard to call. CDR1 LNHNV and CDR2 YYDKDF come from the germline V gene (reference sequence). The CDR3 extends over 11 amino acids. V gave up 6 bases and J gave up 4 bases, with 5 bases separating them. CDR3 protein: CATSQADTQYF. The CDR3 nucleotides are TGTGCCACCAGTCAGGCAGATACGCAGTATTTT. Drawing the rest from reference TRBV15 and TRBJ2-3, the complete variable domain is DAMVIQNPRYQVTQFGKPVTLSCSQTLNHNVMYWYQQKSSQAPKLLFHYYDKDFNNEADTPDNFQSRRPNTSFCFLDIRSPGLGDTAMYLCATSQADTQYFGPGTRLTVL.

The chain joins TRBV21-1 to TRBJ2-5; the listed D gene, TRBD1, was not tested against the DNA. TRBV21-1 counts as a pseudogene. The CDR3 has 17 amino acids. The CDR3 loop is CASSKPSVGDRQETQYF. The CDR3 DNA sequence: TGTGCCAGCAGCAAACCGAGTGTCGGTGACAGGCAAGAGACCCAGTACTTC.

This clonotype was observed at least ten times. V gene TRBV29-1 combines with J gene TRBJ2-1, with TRBD1 matching over 9 bases. V shed 7 bases and J 3 bases; nucleotides not matched to a gene: 7. The germline V gene has CDR1 SQVTM and CDR2 ANQGSEA. This CDR3 contains 14 residues. The CDR3 spells CSGDRAGSYNEQFF. The DNA for the CDR3 is TGCAGCGGGGACAGGGCGGGGAGCTACAATGAGCAGTTCTTC.

The chain combines TRBV20-1 with TRBJ2-3; D unclear. Between the trimmed V and J ends, which lost 6 bases and 2 bases, there was a span of 15 bases. This CDR3 spans 14 amino acids. The germline gives CDR1 DFQATT, CDR2 SNEGSKA (reference sequence). CDR3 sequence: CSAPFSGHTDTQYF. The DNA of the CDR3 is TGCAGTGCGCCATTTAGTGGCCACACAGATACGCAGTATTTT.

The chain is built from TRBV20-1 and TRBJ2-5; unclear D gene. Germline lookup yields CDR1 DFQATT and CDR2 SNEGSKA (reference sequence). This CDR3 contains 14 residues. V was cut by 0 bases and J by 4 bases, with 12 bases left in between. The chain's CDR3 is CSARDYQRGETQYF. CDR3 bases: TGCAGTGCTAGAGATTACCAGCGCGGAGAGACCCAGTACTTC.

The chain has TRBV2 and TRBJ2-2, with D perhaps matching TRBD1 (6 bases). The CDR3 length is 14 residues. CDR1 and CDR2 (germline): SNHLY, FYNNEI. V lost 7 bases and J 2 bases, leaving 11 bases between the germline ends. As DNA, the CDR3 is TGTGCCAGCACCCGGGACACCAACACCGGGGAGCTGTTTTTT. Amino acid sequence: CASTRDTNTGELFF.

As for this clonotype: One end of the junction does not line up with germline, which may come from a read error. The V gene is TRBV30, the J gene TRBJ2-7; tentative D call: TRBD2 (5 bases). Per the germline V gene, CDR1 is GTSNPN and CDR2 is SVGIG (reference sequence). The CDR3 loop spans 11 amino acids. The CDR3 region has the DNA TGTGCCGGGAGTGTACGGCTCGAGCAGTACTTC. As protein: CAGSVRLEQYF.

The chain carries TRBV5-1 and TRBJ2-3; 9 bases map to TRBD1. Losses at the gene ends were 4 bases for V and 5 bases for J; bases not matched to a gene: 5. Germline-derived CDR1 and CDR2 are SGHRS and YFSETQ. CDR3 length equals 14 residues. The CDR3 spells CASSVKGQGDTQYF. Here the CDR3 DNA reads TGCGCCAGCAGCGTTAAGGGACAGGGAGATACGCAGTATTTT.

This clonotype was seen many times. The chain couples TRBV7-9 to TRBJ2-1, with a possible D match to TRBD2 (6 bases). Looked up from germline, CDR1 is SEHNR and CDR2 is FQNEAQ (reference sequence). This CDR3 spans 16 amino acids. V was cut by 5 bases and J by 4 bases, with 18 bases left in between. The DNA of the CDR3 is TGTGCCAGCAGCCCCTTGGCCGGGCGGGAATACAATGAGCAGTTCTTC. This sequence encodes CASSPLAGREYNEQFF.

V usage is TRBV15 and J usage is TRBJ2-7; no clear D. CDR3 length equals 14 residues. The germline V and J ends were trimmed by 0 bases and 3 bases, with 9 bases remaining between them. The germline gives CDR1 LNHNV, CDR2 YYDKDF (reference sequence). The CDR3 DNA follows: TGTGCCACCAGCAGAGATCTTGAAAACTACGAGCAGTACTTC. Encoded protein: CATSRDLENYEQYF.

For the CDR3, the DNA is TGCAGCGTTGGAACCAGAGGGGATGAGCAGTTCTTC. Translating gives CSVGTRGDEQFF. The genes are TRBV29-1 and TRBJ2-1; possibly TRBD1 or TRBD2 for D (5 bases each). CDR3 length equals 12 residues. Deletions cut 4 bases from V and 8 bases from J, with 12 bases between. Germline values: CDR1 SQVTM, CDR2 ANQGSEA.

The J gene is TRBJ2-1, the V gene TRBV3-1; D gene uncertain. Trimming removed 3 bases from V and 0 bases from J, with 6 bases in between. CDR3 length: 14 residues. Germline V CDR1 and CDR2: LGHDT, YNNKEL (reference sequence). CDR3 nucleotides: TGTGCCAGCAGCCAGAGCAGCTCCTACAATGAGCAGTTCTTC. It yields the protein CASSQSSSYNEQFF.

Worth noting for this clonotype: This may arise from a read error, as a much more abundant clone is one base away. This chain links TRBV7-9 with TRBJ1-4; 8 bases are a match to TRBD1. Germline V gene sequence: CDR1 SEHNR, CDR2 FQNEAQ (reference sequence). The CDR3 sequence is 15 residues long. The CDR3 loop is CAGSFRQGTNEKLFF. As DNA, the CDR3 is TGTGCCGGCAGCTTTCGACAGGGGACTAATGAAAAACTGTTTTTT.

J is TRBJ1-2 and V is TRBV7-3, with D maybe TRBD1 (5 bases). Trimming removed 5 bases from V and 4 bases from J, with 17 bases in between. The CDR3 runs to 15 residues. From germline, CDR1 is SGHTA and CDR2 FQGTGA. CDR3: CASSEGQGYSYGYTF. The CDR3 nucleotides are TGTGCCAGCAGCGAGGGGCAGGGCTATTCCTATGGCTACACCTTC.

This clonotype appeared once. The chain carries TRBV6-5 and TRBJ1-1; 10 bases fit TRBD1. This CDR3 comprises 18 residues. Per germline, CDR1 MNHEY and CDR2 SVGAGI. V gave up 0 bases and J gave up 9 bases; unmatched junction bases: 16. The CDR3 nucleotides read TGTGCCAGCAGTTACTCCTCGTCCCGGACAGGGGGAATTAGTCAAGCTTTCTTT. Encoded protein: CASSYSSSRTGGISQAFF.